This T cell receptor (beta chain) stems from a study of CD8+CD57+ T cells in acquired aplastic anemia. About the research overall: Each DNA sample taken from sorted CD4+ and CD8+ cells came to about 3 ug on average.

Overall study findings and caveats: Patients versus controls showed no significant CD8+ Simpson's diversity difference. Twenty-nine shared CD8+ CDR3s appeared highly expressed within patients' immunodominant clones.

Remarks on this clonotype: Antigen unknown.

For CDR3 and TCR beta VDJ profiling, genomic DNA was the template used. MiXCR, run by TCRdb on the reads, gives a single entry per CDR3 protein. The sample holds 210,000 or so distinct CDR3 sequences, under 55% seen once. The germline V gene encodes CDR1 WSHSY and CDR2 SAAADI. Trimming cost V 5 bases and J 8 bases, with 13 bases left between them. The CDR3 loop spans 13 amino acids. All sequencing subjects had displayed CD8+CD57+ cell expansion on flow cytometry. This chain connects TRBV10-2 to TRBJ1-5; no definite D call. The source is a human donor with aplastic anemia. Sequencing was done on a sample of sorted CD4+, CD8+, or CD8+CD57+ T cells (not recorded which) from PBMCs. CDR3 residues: CASSSTPPEPQHF. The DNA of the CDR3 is TGCGCCAGCAGTTCGACTCCCCCGGAGCCCCAGCATTTT.